The 9 T cell receptor beta chains below all came from one sample that was sequenced in a study of T cell changes during pregnancy in multiple sclerosis. TCRdb keeps only in-frame clones here, not all; method: immunoSEQ multiplex PCR. The top ten hold about 2.5% of the sample, which has around 57,000 clones, roughly 87% seen once. Material: peripheral blood, obtained in the first trimester of pregnancy. These TCRs come from a female donor with multiple sclerosis, enrolled in a pregnancy study.

The V call is TRBV19, the J call TRBJ1-4; 8 bases line up with TRBD1. V gave up 5 bases and J gave up 8 bases; unmatched junction bases: 7. The CDR3 spans 14 residues. CDR1 is LNHDA, CDR2 SQIVND, per germline (reference sequence). CDR3 sequence reads: CASSDRGGKEKLFF. The CDR3 nucleotides read TGTGCCAGTAGTGACAGGGGTGGAAAGGAAAAACTGTTTTTT. Full variable domain (rest looked up from reference TRBV19 and TRBJ1-4): DGGITQSPKYLFRKEGQNVTLSCEQNLNHDAMYWYRQDPGQGLRLIYYSQIVNDFQKGDIAEGYSVSREKKESFPLTVTSAQKNPTAFYLCASSDRGGKEKLFFGSGTQLSVL.

The chain uses TRBV7-3 and TRBJ2-5; 11 nucleotides align to TRBD2. Germline V gene lookup returns CDR1 SGHTA and CDR2 FQGTGA. The V gene end was trimmed by 2 bases and the J gene end by 5 bases; junction bases not matched to a gene: 4. The CDR3 sequence is 15 residues long. As DNA, the CDR3 is TGTGCCAGCAGCTTACTAGCGGGGGGCCTGGAGACCCAGTACTTC. Translation gives CASSLLAGGLETQYF.

The rearrangement uses TRBV30 and TRBJ2-1; TRBD2 matches at 7 bases. The germline gives CDR1 GTSNPN, CDR2 SVGIG (reference sequence). The CDR3 has 12 amino acids. J was trimmed by 7 bases and V by 3 bases; bases with no gene match: 3. CDR3 sequence: CAWSQLANEQFF. The DNA for the CDR3 is TGTGCCTGGAGCCAACTAGCGAATGAGCAGTTCTTC.

The gene calls are TRBV29-1 and TRBJ1-3; 7 positions agree with TRBD1. J lost 8 bases, V lost 6 bases, and 4 bases had no gene match. CDR3 length: 11 amino acids. The germline V gene has CDR1 SQVTM and CDR2 ANQGSEA. The DNA for the CDR3 is TGCAGCGTCAACAGGGGAGACACCATATATTTT. Translated, it gives CSVNRGDTIYF.

The chain uses TRBV30 and TRBJ1-2; D call uncertain. This CDR3 comprises 16 residues. V lost 4 bases, J lost 5 bases, and 23 bases lay in between. Germline lookup yields CDR1 GTSNPN and CDR2 SVGIG (reference sequence). This CDR3 is CAWKIIVRDSEYGYTF. The CDR3 nucleotides are TGTGCCTGGAAGATTATAGTTCGGGATTCGGAGTATGGCTACACCTTC.

V gene TRBV18 combines with J gene TRBJ1-1, with a possible D match to TRBD1 (6 bases). The CDR3 length is 13 residues. V gave up 4 bases and J gave up 5 bases, with 11 bases separating them. Germline V gene data show CDR1 as KGHSH and CDR2 as LQKENI. CDR3 nucleotides: TGTGCCAGCTCACGAATCCAGGGGACTGAAGCTTTCTTT. Its protein product is CASSRIQGTEAFF.

V is TRBV11-2 and J is TRBJ2-7; D is undetermined. Germline V gene sequence: CDR1 SGHAT, CDR2 FQNNGV. V lost 3 bases to trimming and J lost 6 bases, with 9 bases between them. CDR3 length: 12 residues. Here the CDR3 reads CASSLSESEQYF. The DNA for the CDR3 is TGTGCCAGCAGCTTGTCGGAGAGCGAGCAGTACTTC. The variable domain in full, completed from reference TRBV11-2 and TRBJ2-7, reads EAGVAQSPRYKIIEKRQSVAFWCNPISGHATLYWYQQILGQGPKLLIQFQNNGVVDDSQLPKDRFSAERLKGVDSTLKIQPAKLEDSAVYLCASSLSESEQYFGPGTRLTVT.

The chain employs TRBV7-8 and TRBJ1-3; 11 bases are a match to TRBD1. This CDR3 spans 17 amino acids. Trimming removed 5 bases from V and 2 bases from J; junction bases left unmatched: 8. Germline V gene sequence: CDR1 SGHVS, CDR2 FQNEAQ. The chain's CDR3 is CASSPGGTGGTGNTIYF. The CDR3 coding sequence is TGTGCCAGCAGCCCCGGGGGGACAGGGGGGACTGGAAACACCATATATTTT.

J is TRBJ1-3 and V is TRBV19; D is perhaps TRBD1 (5 bases). Germline CDR1 is LNHDA and CDR2 is SQIVND (reference sequence). The CDR3 loop spans 15 amino acids. Deletions cut 5 bases from V and 1 base from J, with 12 bases between. CDR3 protein: CASSPLDISGNTIYF. The CDR3 nucleotides are TGTGCCAGTAGTCCCCTGGACATTTCTGGAAACACCATATATTTT.